This TCR beta chain came from a study of graft-versus-host responses after intestinal transplantation. A word on this clone: Antigen specificity is unknown.

The protocol was immunoSEQ multiplex PCR, while the TCRdb copy is restricted to in-frame clones and leaves out a portion. The profile shows 80,000 to 95,000 clones, roughly 91% of them singletons. Germline CDR1 is SQVTM and CDR2 is ANQGSEA. CDR3 length: 15 amino acids. Trimming removed 4 bases at V and 2 bases at J, with 17 bases between. The sequenced sample was unstimulated CD8+ T cells sorted from spleen or lymph node cells, obtained before intestinal transplant. The clonotype comes from a human donor who received an intestinal transplant. V and J are TRBV29-1 and TRBJ1-1; a possible D gene is TRBD1 (6 bases). This CDR3 is CSVVGSDSTNTEAFF. Here the CDR3 DNA reads TGCAGCGTTGTAGGTTCGGACAGCACTAACACTGAAGCTTTCTTT. The full variable domain, with the rest looked up from reference TRBV29-1 and TRBJ1-1, is SAVISQKPSRDICQRGTSLTIQCQVDSQVTMMFWYRQQPGQSLTLIATANQGSEATYESGFVIDKFPISRPNLTFSTLTVSNMSPEDSSIYLCSVVGSDSTNTEAFFGQGTRLTVV.